This entry describes one T cell receptor beta chain. As yet, its antigen is unknown. Each HIV-infected participant was given treatment in the United States. The source of the sample is a study of long-term antiretroviral therapy in people with HIV. General study findings and limits: The repertoire was dominated at all time points by clones expanded before ART.

This CDR3 contains 16 residues. Germline loops: CDR1 SGHKS, CDR2 YYEKEE (reference sequence). The V gene end was trimmed by 2 bases and the J gene end by 5 bases; junction bases not matched to a gene: 12. immunoSEQ v3.0 was run at survey level. Using immunoSEQ multiplex PCR, the repertoire was profiled, and TCRdb retains in-frame clones only, with some absent. The sample carries 8,500 to 10,000 clones, 65% to 85% recorded once. The V call is TRBV5-5, the J call TRBJ2-7, with 8 bases that match TRBD2. The TCR sequence derives from a man in his thirties or forties with HIV. The sample was unsorted PBMCs, taken 0.4 years before starting antiretroviral therapy. CDR3 protein: CASSLGGSSGLDEQYF. The CDR3 nucleotides read TGTGCCAGCAGCTTAGGGGGGTCTAGCGGGCTCGACGAGCAGTACTTC.